This T cell receptor (beta chain) was captured in a study of breast tumors, draining lymph nodes, adjacent tissues (TCRdb year 2016). Background on the whole study: In breast cancer patients, the study compared the TCR beta repertoires of tumor, adjacent nontumor tissue and axillary lymph nodes. The study was designed to assess the relationships and possible T-cell exchange between tumor, surrounding tissue and draining lymph node repertoires in human breast cancer. Here is what the overall study found, with its caveats: In luminal-like breast cancer, tumor and nontumor tissue repertoires resembled each other significantly more than in basal-like breast cancer. The conclusion that tumor T cells originate in lymph nodes was presented as consistent with a hypothesis rather than as directly demonstrated. Tumor T-cell repertoires showed less diversity than lymph node repertoires and more diversity than nontumor tissue repertoires, and tumor T-cell repertoires showed preferential V and J gene usage. The data were judged consistent with most tumor T cells deriving from the lymph node and then expanding within tumor tissue.

From the cysteine up to the phenylalanine, the CDR3 has a length of 15 residues. Just the 45-base CDR3 DNA is kept, in frame starting at base 1. V is reduced by 0 bases and J by 11 bases, leaving a spacing of 18 bases between them. From the germline V gene, CDR1 is LGHNA and CDR2 is YNFKEQ. The axillary draining lymph nodes of breast cancer patients were the source of the lymph node samples. Sequencing was performed on an Illumina HiSeq 2000. TCR beta chain libraries were generated through multiplex PCR amplification. The amplified TCR beta chain products were analyzed by high-throughput sequencing. The raw public reads went through TCRdb reprocessing: fastp at Q25, MiXCR clone calling, in-frame beta chains kept. One record per CDR3 amino acid sequence lists the most common genes and DNA. The sample yields approximately 210,000 distinct CDR3 sequences; roughly 32% were counted once. Jointly, the top ten make up 1.3% to 1.5% of the sample.

This clonotype appeared once. The specificity of this receptor is unknown. It has no much larger one-base neighbor in the sample; base qualities were not kept. One read alone is a weak basis. The sequencing sample was made of axillary lymph node tissue. The chain was built from TRBV4-2 and TRBJ2-3, and perhaps TRBD2 as D gene, on 6 matching bases. The TCR sequence derives from a female donor with breast cancer. Some clones in this sample may be carry-over from other donors' samples. The bases are TGTGCCAGCAGCCAAGAGGGGGACTCGCTCAATGAGCAGTATTTT. It specifies CASSQEGDSLNEQYF.